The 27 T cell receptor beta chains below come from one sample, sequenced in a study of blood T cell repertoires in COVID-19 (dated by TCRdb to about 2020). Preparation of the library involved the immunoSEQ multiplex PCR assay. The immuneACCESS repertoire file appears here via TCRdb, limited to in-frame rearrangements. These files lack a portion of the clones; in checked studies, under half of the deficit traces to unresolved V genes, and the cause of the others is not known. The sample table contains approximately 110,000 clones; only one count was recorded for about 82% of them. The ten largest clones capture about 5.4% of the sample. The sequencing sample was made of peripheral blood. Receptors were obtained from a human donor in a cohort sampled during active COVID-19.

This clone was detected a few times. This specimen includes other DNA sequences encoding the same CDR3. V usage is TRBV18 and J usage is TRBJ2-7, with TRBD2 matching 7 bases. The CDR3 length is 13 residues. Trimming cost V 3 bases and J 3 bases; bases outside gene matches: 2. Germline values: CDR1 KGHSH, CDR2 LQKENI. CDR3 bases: TGTGCCAGCTCACCTCCGGGGGGCTACGAGCAGTACTTC. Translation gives CASSPPGGYEQYF. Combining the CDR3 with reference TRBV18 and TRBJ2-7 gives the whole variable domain NAGVMQNPRHLVRRRGQEARLRCSPMKGHSHVYWYRQLPEEGLKFMVYLQKENIIDESGMPKERFSAEFPKEGPSILRIQQVVRGDSAAYFCASSPPGGYEQYFGPGTRLTVT.

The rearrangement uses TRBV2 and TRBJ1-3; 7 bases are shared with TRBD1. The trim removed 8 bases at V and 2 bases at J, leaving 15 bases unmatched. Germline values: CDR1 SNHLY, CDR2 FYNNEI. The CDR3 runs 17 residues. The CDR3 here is CASRLGQSTRAGNTIYF. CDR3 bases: TGTGCCAGCCGCCTGGGACAGTCCACGCGGGCTGGAAACACCATATATTTT.

CDR3 loop: CASSRSQGSPNTGELFF. The DNA for the CDR3 is TGTGCCAGCAGCCGGAGCCAGGGGAGCCCGAACACCGGGGAGCTGTTTTTT. V usage is TRBV5-6 and J usage is TRBJ2-2; the D gene is possibly TRBD1 (6 bases). Trimming removed 4 bases from V and 0 bases from J, with 16 bases in between. CDR3 size: 17 residues. Germline V lookup: CDR1 SGHDT, CDR2 YYEEEE.

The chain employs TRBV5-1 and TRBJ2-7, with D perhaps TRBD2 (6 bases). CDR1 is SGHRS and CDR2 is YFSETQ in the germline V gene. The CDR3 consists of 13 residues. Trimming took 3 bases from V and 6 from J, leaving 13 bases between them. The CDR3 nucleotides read TGCGCCAGCAGCTGGATGACTAGTTCCGAGCAGTACTTC. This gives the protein CASSWMTSSEQYF.

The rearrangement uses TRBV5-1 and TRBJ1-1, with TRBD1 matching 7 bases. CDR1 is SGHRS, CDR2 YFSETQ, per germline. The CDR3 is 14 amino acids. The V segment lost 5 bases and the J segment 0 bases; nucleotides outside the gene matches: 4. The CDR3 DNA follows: TGCGCCAGCAGTAACAGGGGCGTGAACACTGAAGCTTTCTTT. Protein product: CASSNRGVNTEAFF.

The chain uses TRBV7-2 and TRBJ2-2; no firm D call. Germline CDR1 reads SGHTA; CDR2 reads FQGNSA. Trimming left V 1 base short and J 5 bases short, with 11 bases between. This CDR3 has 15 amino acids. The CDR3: CASSLGLTGTGELFF. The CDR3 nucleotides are TGTGCCAGCAGCTTAGGGTTAACCGGGACCGGGGAGCTGTTTTTT.

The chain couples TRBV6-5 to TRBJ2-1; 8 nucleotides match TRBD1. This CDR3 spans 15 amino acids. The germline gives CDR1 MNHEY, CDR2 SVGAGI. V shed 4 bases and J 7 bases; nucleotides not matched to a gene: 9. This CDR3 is CASSFRQGYRNEQFF. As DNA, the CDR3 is TGTGCCAGCAGTTTCCGACAGGGGTATAGAAATGAGCAGTTCTTC.

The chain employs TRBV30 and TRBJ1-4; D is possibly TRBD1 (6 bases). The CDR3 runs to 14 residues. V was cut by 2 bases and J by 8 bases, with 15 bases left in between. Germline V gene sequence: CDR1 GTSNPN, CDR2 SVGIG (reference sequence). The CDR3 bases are TGTGCCTGGAGTAAACAGGGATTAGAAGAAAAACTGTTTTTT. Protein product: CAWSKQGLEEKLFF. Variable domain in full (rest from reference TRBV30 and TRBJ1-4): SQTIHQWPATLVQPVGSPLSLECTVEGTSNPNLYWYRQAAGRGLQLLFYSVGIGQISSEVPQNLSASRPQDRQFILSSKKLLLSDSGFYLCAWSKQGLEEKLFFGSGTQLSVL.

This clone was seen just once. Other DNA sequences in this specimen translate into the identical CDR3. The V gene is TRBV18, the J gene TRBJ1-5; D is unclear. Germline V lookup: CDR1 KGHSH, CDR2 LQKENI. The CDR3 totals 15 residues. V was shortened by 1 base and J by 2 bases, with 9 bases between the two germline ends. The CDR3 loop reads CASSPQGGGNQPQHF. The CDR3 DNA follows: TGTGCCAGCTCACCACAGGGAGGCGGCAATCAGCCCCAGCATTTT.

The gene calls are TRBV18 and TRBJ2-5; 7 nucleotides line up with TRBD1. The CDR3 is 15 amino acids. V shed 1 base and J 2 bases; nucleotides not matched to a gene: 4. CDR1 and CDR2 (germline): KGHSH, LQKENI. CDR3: CASSPRQQGQETQYF. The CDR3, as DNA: TGTGCCAGCTCACCACGCCAACAGGGGCAAGAGACCCAGTACTTC.

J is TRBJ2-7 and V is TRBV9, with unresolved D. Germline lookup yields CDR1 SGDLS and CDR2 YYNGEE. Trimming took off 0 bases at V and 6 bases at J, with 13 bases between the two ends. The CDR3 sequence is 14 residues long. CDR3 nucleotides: TGTGCCAGCAGCGTAGTTGAGACTTCCCGCGAGCAGTACTTC. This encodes CASSVVETSREQYF.

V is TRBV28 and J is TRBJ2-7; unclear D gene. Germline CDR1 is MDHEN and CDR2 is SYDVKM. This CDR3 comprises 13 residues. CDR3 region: CGVLNLKPFEQYF. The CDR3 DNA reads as TGTGGAGTCTTGAATTTAAAACCTTTTGAGCAGTACTTC.

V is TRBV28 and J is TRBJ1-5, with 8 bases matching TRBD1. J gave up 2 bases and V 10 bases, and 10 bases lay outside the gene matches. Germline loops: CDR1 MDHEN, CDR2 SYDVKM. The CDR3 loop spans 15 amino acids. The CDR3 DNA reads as TGTGCCATCCAGGGGGCAAACAGTGGCAATCAGCCCCAGCATTTT. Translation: CAIQGANSGNQPQHF.

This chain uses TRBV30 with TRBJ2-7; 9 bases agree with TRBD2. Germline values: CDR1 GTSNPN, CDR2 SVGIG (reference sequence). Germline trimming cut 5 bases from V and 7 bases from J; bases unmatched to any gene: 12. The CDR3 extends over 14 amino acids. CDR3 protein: CAWEGGLAGREQYF. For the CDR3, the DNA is TGTGCCTGGGAAGGCGGCCTAGCGGGGAGGGAGCAGTACTTC.

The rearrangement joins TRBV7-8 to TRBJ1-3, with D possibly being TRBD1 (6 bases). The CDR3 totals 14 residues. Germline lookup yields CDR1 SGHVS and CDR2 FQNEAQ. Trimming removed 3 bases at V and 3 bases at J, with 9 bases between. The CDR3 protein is CASSFWGLGNTIYF. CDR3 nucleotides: TGTGCCAGCAGCTTTTGGGGGCTTGGAAACACCATATATTTT.

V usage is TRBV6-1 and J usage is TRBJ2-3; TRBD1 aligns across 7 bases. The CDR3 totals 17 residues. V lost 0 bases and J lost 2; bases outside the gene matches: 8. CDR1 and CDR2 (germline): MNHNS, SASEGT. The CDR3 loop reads CASSEARGGTATDTQYF. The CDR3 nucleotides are TGTGCCAGCAGTGAAGCCCGGGGTGGGACAGCCACAGATACGCAGTATTTT.

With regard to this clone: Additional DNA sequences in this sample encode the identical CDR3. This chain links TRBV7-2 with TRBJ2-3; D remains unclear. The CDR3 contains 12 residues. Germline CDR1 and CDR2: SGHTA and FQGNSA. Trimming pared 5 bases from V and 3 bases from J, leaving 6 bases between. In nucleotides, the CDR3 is TGTGCCAGCAGCCCTTATACAGATACGCAGTATTTT. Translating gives CASSPYTDTQYF.

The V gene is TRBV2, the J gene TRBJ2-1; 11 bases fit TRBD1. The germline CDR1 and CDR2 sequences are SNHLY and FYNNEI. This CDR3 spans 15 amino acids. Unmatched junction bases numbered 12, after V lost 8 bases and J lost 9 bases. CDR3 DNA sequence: TGTGCCAGCGAGCCACCGGGACAGGGGGTCAGTGAGCAGTTCTTC. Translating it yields CASEPPGQGVSEQFF.

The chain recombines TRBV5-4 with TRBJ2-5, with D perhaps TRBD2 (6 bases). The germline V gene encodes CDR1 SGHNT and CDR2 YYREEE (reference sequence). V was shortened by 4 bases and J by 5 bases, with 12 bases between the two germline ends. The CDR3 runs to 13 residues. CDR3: CASSPGETETQYF. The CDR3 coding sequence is TGTGCCAGCAGCCCGGGAGAGACGGAGACCCAGTACTTC.

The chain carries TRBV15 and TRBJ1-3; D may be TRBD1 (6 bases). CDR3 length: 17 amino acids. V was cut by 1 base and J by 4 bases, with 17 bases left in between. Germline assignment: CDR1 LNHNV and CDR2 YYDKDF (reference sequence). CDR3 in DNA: TGTGCCACCAGCAGAGGTAGTTTGGGGGCGCAAGGAAACACCATATATTTT. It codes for CATSRGSLGAQGNTIYF.

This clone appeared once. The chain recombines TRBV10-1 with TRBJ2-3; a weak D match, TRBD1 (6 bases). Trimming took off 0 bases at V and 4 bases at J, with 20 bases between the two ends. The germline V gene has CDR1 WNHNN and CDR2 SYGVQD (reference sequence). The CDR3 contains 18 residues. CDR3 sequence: CASSESSSEGDTSDTQYF. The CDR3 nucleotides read TGCGCCAGCAGTGAGTCGTCGAGTGAAGGGGACACATCAGATACGCAGTATTTT.

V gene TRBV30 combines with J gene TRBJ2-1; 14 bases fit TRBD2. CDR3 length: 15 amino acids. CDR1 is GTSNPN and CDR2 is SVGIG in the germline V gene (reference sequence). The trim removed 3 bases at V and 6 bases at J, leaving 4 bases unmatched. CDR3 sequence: CAWRKGLAGVNEQFF. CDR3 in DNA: TGTGCCTGGAGAAAGGGACTAGCGGGAGTCAATGAGCAGTTCTTC.

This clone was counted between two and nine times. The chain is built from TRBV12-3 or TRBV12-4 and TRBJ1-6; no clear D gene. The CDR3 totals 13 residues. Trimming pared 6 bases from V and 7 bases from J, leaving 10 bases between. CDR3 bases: TGTGCCAGCAGCCGTACTCCCAATTCACCCCTCCACTTT. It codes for CASSRTPNSPLHF.

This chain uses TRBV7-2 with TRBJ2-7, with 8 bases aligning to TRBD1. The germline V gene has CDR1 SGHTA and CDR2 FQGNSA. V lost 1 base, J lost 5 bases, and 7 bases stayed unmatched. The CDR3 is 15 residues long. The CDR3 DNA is TGTGCCAGCAGCTTAGTATGGACAGGGAAAAACGAGCAGTACTTC. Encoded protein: CASSLVWTGKNEQYF.

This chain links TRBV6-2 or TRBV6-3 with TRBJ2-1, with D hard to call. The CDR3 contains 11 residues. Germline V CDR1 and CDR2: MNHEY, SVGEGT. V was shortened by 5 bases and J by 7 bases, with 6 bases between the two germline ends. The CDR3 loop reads CASSPQNEQFF. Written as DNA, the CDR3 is TGTGCCAGCAGTCCCCAGAATGAGCAGTTCTTC.

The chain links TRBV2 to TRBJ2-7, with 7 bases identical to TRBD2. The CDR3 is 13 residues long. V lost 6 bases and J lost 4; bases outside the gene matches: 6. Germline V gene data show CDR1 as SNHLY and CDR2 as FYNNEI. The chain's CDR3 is CASSPAGLYEQYF. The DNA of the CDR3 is TGTGCCAGCAGCCCAGCGGGACTTTACGAGCAGTACTTC.

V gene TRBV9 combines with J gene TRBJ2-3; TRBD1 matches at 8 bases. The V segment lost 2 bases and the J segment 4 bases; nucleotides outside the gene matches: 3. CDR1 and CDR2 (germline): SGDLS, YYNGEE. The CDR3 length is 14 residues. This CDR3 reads CASSVPTGADTQYF. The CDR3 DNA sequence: TGTGCCAGCAGCGTCCCGACAGGGGCAGATACGCAGTATTTT.